The present entry profiles one TCR beta chain with its context. Its antigen remains undetermined. No per-base quality is available; no much larger clone lies one base away. Patients with a history of autoimmune disease or receiving systemic immunosuppression were excluded from the trial. In every dose cohort, peripheral blood was drawn for TCR sequencing at baseline, cycle 4 day 1, and cycle 7 day 1. The samples were taken from a phase I, first-in-human, multicenter, open-label dose-escalation trial of ivuxolimab. Adults with locally advanced or metastatic melanoma, renal cell carcinoma, hepatocellular carcinoma or head and neck squamous cell carcinoma were enrolled in the trial. Before TCR sequencing, CD4+ T cells and CD8+ T cells were sorted from peripheral blood as separate populations. The data were taken from a study of OX40 agonist ivuxolimab in advanced cancers. Background on the whole study: The costimulatory receptor OX40 (CD134) was targeted by ivuxolimab, a fully human IgG2 agonistic monoclonal antibody. The paper covers the monotherapy dose-escalation part of the phase I ivuxolimab trial, which included N ≈ 50 patients. Prior anti-PD-1, anti-PD-L1 or anti-CTLA-4 therapy was permitted, and checkpoint inhibitors had been received by about two fifths of dose-escalation patients. Of the 52 patients in dose escalation, about 20 had hepatocellular carcinoma, some 15 had melanoma, 9 had renal cell carcinoma and 9 had head and neck cancer. Partial responses occurred in three dose-escalation patients, of whom one had hepatocellular carcinoma and two had cutaneous melanoma. Peripheral TCRbeta sequencing aimed to test whether ivuxolimab altered TCR sequence diversity and caused clonal T-cell expansion. In the dose-escalation cohort, approximately 82% of patients were male, and the mean age was roughly 60 years, with a range of roughly 20 to 79. Intravenous ivuxolimab was administered to patients every 2 weeks at six dose levels: 0.01, 0.1, 0.3, 1.5, 3 and 10 mg/kg.

The paper's findings and limits, for the study overall: After ivuxolimab, CD8+ T cells had more expanded clones than CD4+ T cells on average. The antigen specificity of the clonally expanded peripheral T cells was not determined. In the 0.1-3.0 mg/kg groups, partial responders had among the lowest normalized peripheral clonal expansion, particularly in CD8+ T cells. At doses from 0.1 to 3.0 mg/kg, clonal expansion was seen in both CD4+ and CD8+ blood T cells between baseline and week 6. Low levels of normalized T-cell clonal expansion were also seen in some patients who did not respond.

The CDR3 measures 15 amino acids from cysteine to phenylalanine. This entry keeps only the CDR3 DNA: 45 bases, framed from base 1. Trimming leaves V shorter by 6 bases and J shorter by 2 bases, with the junction holding 7 bases beyond the gene matches. The germline V gene specifies SGHTA as CDR1 and FQGTGA as CDR2. To sequence the TCRbeta CDR3 region, genomic DNA was isolated from the sorted cells. The immunoSEQ Assay was used to sequence the TCRbeta CDR3 regions. What TCRdb holds here is the immuneACCESS table cut down to in-frame rearrangements. Part of the clones is not present; checked against another copy, under half of the missing clones reflect an unresolved V gene, and the others are unexplained. Here the sample has some 100,000 clones; approximately 90% occur a single time. Approximately 1.9% of the sample lies in the top ten.

This clonotype was sampled from an adult with an advanced solid tumor such as melanoma, head and neck, liver or kidney cancer. The V and J segments used are TRBV7-3 and TRBJ2-1; a stretch of 7 junction bases matches TRBD1. Sample: CD4+ or CD8+ T cells sorted from blood, taken in a trial of the OX40 agonist ivuxolimab. The DNA reads TGTGCCAGCAGTCCTACAGGGGTTGCCTACAATGAGCAGTTCTTC. It is translated as CASSPTGVAYNEQFF.